Reported below is one T cell receptor (beta chain). Its antigen remains unidentified. The germline CDR1 and CDR2 sequences are SEHNR and FQNEAQ (reference sequence). With V trimmed by 5 bases and J by 3 bases, 8 bases remained unmatched. The CDR3 is 15 residues long. Each sample's TCRbeta library yielded on average roughly 41,000 productive templates. Produced via immunoSEQ multiplex PCR; TCRdb's table is partial and in-frame only. The sample carries under 6,000 clones, under 55% recorded once. This entry belongs to a study of STAT3 mutations in large granular lymphocyte leukemia. Study-level findings and limits: In about 30% of the 18 patients, new TCR clonotypes emerged after therapy. Sampling intervals varied between patients and samples. Every T-LGLL patient had at least one immunodominant TCRbeta clonotype.

Material: peripheral blood mononuclear cells. V is TRBV7-9 and J is TRBJ1-2, with 8 bases fitting TRBD1. This TCR derives from a man in his fifties or sixties with T-cell large granular lymphocyte leukemia. Some clones in this sample may be carry-over from other donors' samples. CDR3 coding DNA: TGTGCCAGCAGCGAGGGACAGGTGAAATACTATGGCTACACCTTC. Translated, it gives CASSEGQVKYYGYTF. Supplemented by reference TRBV7-9 and TRBJ1-2, the full variable domain reads DTGVSQNPRHKITKRGQNVTFRCDPISEHNRLYWYRQTLGQGPEFLTYFQNEAQLEKSRLLSDRFSAERPKGSFSTLEIQRTEQGDSAMYLCASSEGQVKYYGYTFGSGTRLTVV.